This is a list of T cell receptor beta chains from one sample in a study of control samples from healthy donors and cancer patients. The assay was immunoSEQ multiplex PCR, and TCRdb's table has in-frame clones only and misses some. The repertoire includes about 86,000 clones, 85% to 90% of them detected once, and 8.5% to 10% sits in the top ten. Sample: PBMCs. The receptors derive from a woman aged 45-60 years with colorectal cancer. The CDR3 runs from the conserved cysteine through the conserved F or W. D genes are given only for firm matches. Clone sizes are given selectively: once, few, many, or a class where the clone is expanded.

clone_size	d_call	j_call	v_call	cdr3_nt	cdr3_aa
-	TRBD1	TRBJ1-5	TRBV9	TGTGCCAGCAGCGCCCGGACAGGGGTCGATCAGCCCCAGCATTTT	CASSARTGVDQPQHF
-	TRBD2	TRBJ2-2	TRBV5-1	TGCGCCAGCAGATCTGGGACTAGCGGGGTGTTCGGGGAGCTGTTTTTT	CASRSGTSGVFGELFF
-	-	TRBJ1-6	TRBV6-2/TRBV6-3	TGTGCCAGCAGTTACTCGGCGGGCAATTCACCCCTCCACTTT	CASSYSAGNSPLHF
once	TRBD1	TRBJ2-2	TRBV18	TGTGCCAGCTCACCGGCCGGGACAGGGTTTAACACCGGGGAGCTGTTTTTT	CASSPAGTGFNTGELFF
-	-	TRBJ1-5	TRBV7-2	TGTGCCAGCAGCTTAGCTCCCCAGGGCAATCAGCCCCAGCATTTT	CASSLAPQGNQPQHF
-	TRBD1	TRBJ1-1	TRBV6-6	TGTGCCAGCAGTGCACAGGGGGCGAACACTGAAGCTTTCTTT	CASSAQGANTEAFF
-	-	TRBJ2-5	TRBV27	TGTGCCAGCAGTTTGGAGGGACCAGAGACCCAGTACTTC	CASSLEGPETQYF
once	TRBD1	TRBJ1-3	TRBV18	TGTGCCAGCTCACCTCAAGGGGGCGCTGGAAACACCATATATTTT	CASSPQGGAGNTIYF
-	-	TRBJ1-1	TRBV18	TGTGCCAGCTCACCACTGCAGGGCCCTTACATGAACACTGAAGCTTTCTTT	CASSPLQGPYMNTEAFF
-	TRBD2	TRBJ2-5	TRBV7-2	TGTGCCAGCAGCTTAAACGCGGGGGAAGAGACCCAGTACTTC	CASSLNAGEETQYF
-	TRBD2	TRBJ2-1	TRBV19	TGTGCCAGTAGTCCAGGGACTAGCGGGGTCTACAATGAGCAGTTCTTC	CASSPGTSGVYNEQFF
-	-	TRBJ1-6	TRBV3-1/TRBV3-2	TGTGCCAGCAGCCAAGGACAGGAGAATTCACCCCTCCACTTT	CASSQGQENSPLHF
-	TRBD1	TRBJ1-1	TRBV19	TGTGCCAGTAGTCAGGGGGCGCTTAACACTGAAGCTTTCTTT	CASSQGALNTEAFF